A selection of T cell receptor beta chains follows, all from one sample in a study of regulatory T cells in long-lasting Graves disease. TCRdb ran MiXCR on the multiplex PCR reads and lists one entry per CDR3 protein. The sample consists of roughly 380,000 distinct CDR3 sequences, roughly a sixth of them appearing once. This sample comprised peripheral blood mononuclear cells (PBMCs), obtained at new diagnosis, from a patient treated with antithyroid drugs. The receptor source for this set is a female donor with Graves disease. CDR3s include the opening cysteine and the closing phenylalanine or tryptophan. Fields, in order: D gene, J gene, V gene, clone size, CDR3 protein, CDR3 DNA. D genes are given only for firm matches. Only part of the rows carry a size: once, few, many, or a class if the clone is expanded.

d_call: -; j_call: TRBJ2-2; v_call: TRBV3-1; clone_size: many; cdr3_aa: CASSHSRNTGELFF; cdr3_nt: TGTGCCAGCAGCCATTCCCGGAACACCGGGGAGCTGTTTTTT
d_call: TRBD1; j_call: TRBJ1-5; v_call: TRBV6-1; clone_size: -; cdr3_aa: CASSGNPGGHQPQHF; cdr3_nt: TGTGCCAGCAGTGGTAACCCAGGGGGGCATCAGCCCCAGCATTTT
d_call: -; j_call: TRBJ2-2; v_call: TRBV25-1; clone_size: few; cdr3_aa: CASSEPPGRANTGELFF; cdr3_nt: TGTGCCAGCAGTGAACCTCCGGGCCGTGCGAACACCGGGGAGCTGTTTTTT
d_call: -; j_call: TRBJ2-5; v_call: TRBV5-1; clone_size: -; cdr3_aa: CASSYNRETQYF; cdr3_nt: TGCGCCAGCAGCTACAACAGAGAGACCCAGTACTTC
d_call: TRBD2; j_call: TRBJ2-7; v_call: TRBV20-1; clone_size: many; cdr3_aa: CSAPEVGLADFEQYF; cdr3_nt: TGCAGTGCCCCGGAGGTCGGACTAGCGGACTTTGAGCAGTACTTC
d_call: -; j_call: TRBJ1-1; v_call: TRBV6-1; clone_size: many; cdr3_aa: CASIEGYMNTEAFF; cdr3_nt: TGTGCCAGCATCGAGGGGTATATGAACACTGAAGCTTTCTTT
d_call: -; j_call: TRBJ1-1; v_call: TRBV5-1; clone_size: -; cdr3_aa: CASSSGGGTNTEAFF; cdr3_nt: TGCGCCAGCAGCTCCGGGGGGGGCACGAACACTGAAGCTTTCTTT
d_call: -; j_call: TRBJ1-5; v_call: TRBV12-5; clone_size: many; cdr3_aa: CASGLALGMGKGGTDYQPQHF; cdr3_nt: TGTGCTAGTGGTTTGGCCCTCGGGATGGGGAAGGGGGGAACCGATTATCAGCCCCAGCATTTT
d_call: TRBD1; j_call: TRBJ2-7; v_call: TRBV5-4; clone_size: many; cdr3_aa: CASSRRDRGTEQYF; cdr3_nt: TGTGCCAGCAGCCGCCGGGACAGGGGTACCGAGCAGTACTTC
d_call: -; j_call: TRBJ1-4; v_call: TRBV27; clone_size: many; cdr3_aa: CASSPLGPGEKLFF; cdr3_nt: TGTGCCAGCAGCCCGCTGGGCCCGGGAGAAAAACTGTTTTTT
d_call: -; j_call: TRBJ2-3; v_call: TRBV7-9; clone_size: -; cdr3_aa: CASTPGGASSTDTQYF; cdr3_nt: TGTGCCAGCACCCCGGGGGGCGCTTCTAGCACAGATACGCAGTATTTT
d_call: -; j_call: TRBJ1-1; v_call: TRBV9; clone_size: many; cdr3_aa: CASSVGQLNTEAFF; cdr3_nt: TGTGCCAGCAGCGTAGGACAGCTGAACACTGAAGCTTTCTTT
d_call: TRBD1; j_call: TRBJ1-2; v_call: TRBV6-1; clone_size: many; cdr3_aa: CASSPDRDSGYTF; cdr3_nt: TGTGCCAGCAGTCCGGACAGGGATAGTGGCTACACCTTC
d_call: -; j_call: TRBJ1-6; v_call: TRBV20-1; clone_size: many; cdr3_aa: CSASRRRGGPSPLHF; cdr3_nt: TGCAGTGCTTCCCGCCGGCGAGGCGGGCCTTCACCCCTCCACTTT
d_call: -; j_call: TRBJ1-1; v_call: TRBV20-1; clone_size: few; cdr3_aa: CSASITAPGRETEAFF; cdr3_nt: TGCAGTGCTAGTATCACCGCCCCGGGCCGTGAGACTGAAGCTTTCTTT